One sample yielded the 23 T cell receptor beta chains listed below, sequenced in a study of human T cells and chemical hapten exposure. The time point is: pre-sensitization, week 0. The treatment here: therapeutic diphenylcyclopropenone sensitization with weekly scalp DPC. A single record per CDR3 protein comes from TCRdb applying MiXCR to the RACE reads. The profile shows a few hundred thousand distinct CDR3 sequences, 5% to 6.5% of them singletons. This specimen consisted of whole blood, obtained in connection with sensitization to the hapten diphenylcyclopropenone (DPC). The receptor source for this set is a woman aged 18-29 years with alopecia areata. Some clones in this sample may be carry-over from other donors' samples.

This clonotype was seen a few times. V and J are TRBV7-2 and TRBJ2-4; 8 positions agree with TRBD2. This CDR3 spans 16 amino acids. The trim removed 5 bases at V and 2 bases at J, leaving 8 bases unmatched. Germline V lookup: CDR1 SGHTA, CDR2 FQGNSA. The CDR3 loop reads CASSPAPGGTKNIQYF. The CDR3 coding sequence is TGTGCCAGCAGCCCCGCGCCGGGAGGGACCAAAAACATTCAGTACTTC.

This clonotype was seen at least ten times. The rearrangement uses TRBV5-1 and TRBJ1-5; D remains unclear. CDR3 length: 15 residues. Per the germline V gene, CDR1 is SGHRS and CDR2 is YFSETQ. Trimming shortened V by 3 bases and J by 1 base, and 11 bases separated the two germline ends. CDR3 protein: CASSSEGGSNQPQHF. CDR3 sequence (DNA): TGCGCCAGCAGCTCGGAGGGCGGGAGCAATCAGCCCCAGCATTTT.

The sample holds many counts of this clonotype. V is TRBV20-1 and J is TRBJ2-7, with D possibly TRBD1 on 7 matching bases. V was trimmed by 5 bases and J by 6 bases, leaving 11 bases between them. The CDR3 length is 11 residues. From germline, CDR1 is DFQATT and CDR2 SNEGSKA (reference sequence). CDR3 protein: CSARQGGEQYF. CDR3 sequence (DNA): TGCAGTGCTCGACAGGGAGGCGAGCAGTACTTC.

The CDR3, as DNA: TGTGCCAGCAAATGGGACGGGGAGCTGTTTTTT. This encodes CASKWDGELFF. The chain joins TRBV25-1 to TRBJ2-2; D unclear. This CDR3 is built from 11 residues. The ends were cut back, 7 bases at V and 7 bases at J, with 7 bases in the middle. The germline V gene has CDR1 MGHDK and CDR2 SYGVNS.

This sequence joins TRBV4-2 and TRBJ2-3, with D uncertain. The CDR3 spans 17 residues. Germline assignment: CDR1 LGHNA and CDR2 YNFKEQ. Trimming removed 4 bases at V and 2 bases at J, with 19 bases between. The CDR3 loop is CASSLKHGRESTDTQYF. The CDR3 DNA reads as TGTGCCAGCAGCCTCAAGCATGGAAGAGAGTCCACAGATACGCAGTATTTT.

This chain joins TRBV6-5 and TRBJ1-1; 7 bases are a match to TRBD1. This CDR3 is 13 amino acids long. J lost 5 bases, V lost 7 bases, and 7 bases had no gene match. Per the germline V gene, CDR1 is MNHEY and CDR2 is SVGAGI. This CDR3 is CASIGTDRTEAFF. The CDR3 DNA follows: TGTGCCAGCATTGGGACAGACAGGACTGAAGCTTTCTTT.

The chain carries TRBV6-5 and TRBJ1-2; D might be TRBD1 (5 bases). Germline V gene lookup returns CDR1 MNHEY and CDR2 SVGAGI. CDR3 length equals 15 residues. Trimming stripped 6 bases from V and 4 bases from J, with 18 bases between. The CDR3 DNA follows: TGTGCCAGCAGCCGTGACCAGGGAAGTAGCTATGGCTACACCTTC. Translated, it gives CASSRDQGSSYGYTF.

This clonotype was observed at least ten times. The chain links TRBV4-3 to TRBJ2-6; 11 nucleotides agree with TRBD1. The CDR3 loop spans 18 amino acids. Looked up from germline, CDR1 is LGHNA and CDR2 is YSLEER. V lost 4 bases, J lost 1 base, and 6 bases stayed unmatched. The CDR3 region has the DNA TGCGCCAGCAGCCGGGGGGGACAGGGGGTTTCTGGGGCCAACGTCCTGACTTTC. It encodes CASSRGGQGVSGANVLTF.

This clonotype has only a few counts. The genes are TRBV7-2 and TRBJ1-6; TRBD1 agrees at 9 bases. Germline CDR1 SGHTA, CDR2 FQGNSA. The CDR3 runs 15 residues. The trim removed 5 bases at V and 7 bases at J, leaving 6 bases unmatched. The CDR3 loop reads CASSRKTGGNSPLHF. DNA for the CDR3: TGTGCCAGCAGCCGAAAGACAGGGGGAAATTCACCCCTCCACTTT.

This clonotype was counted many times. Written as DNA, the CDR3 is TGTGCCATCAGTCAGTTAAAGAGCACAGATACGCAGTATTTT. Amino acids: CAISQLKSTDTQYF. This chain uses TRBV10-3 with TRBJ2-3; D gene ambiguous. The CDR3 runs to 14 residues. Germline V CDR1 and CDR2: ENHRY, SYGVKD. V lost 5 bases and J 0 bases, leaving 9 bases between the germline ends.

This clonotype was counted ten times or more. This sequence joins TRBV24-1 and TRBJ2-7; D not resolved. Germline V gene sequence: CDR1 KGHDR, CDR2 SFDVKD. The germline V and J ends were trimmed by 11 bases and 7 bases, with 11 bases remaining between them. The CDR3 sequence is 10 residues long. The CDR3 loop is CASPLREQYF. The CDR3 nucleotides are TGTGCCAGTCCCCTACGGGAGCAGTACTTC.

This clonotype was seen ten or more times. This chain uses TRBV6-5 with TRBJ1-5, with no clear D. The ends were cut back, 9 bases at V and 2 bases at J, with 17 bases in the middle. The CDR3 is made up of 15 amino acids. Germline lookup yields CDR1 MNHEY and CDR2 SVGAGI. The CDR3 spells CASCPDERGNQPQHF. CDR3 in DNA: TGTGCCAGTTGTCCGGACGAAAGGGGCAATCAGCCCCAGCATTTT.

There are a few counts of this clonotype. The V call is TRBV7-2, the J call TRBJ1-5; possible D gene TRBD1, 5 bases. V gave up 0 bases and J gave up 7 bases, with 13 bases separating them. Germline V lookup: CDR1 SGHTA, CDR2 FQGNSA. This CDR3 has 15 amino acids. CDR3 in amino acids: CASSLAQGRYQPQHF. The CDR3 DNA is TGTGCCAGCAGCTTAGCCCAGGGAAGGTACCAGCCCCAGCATTTT.

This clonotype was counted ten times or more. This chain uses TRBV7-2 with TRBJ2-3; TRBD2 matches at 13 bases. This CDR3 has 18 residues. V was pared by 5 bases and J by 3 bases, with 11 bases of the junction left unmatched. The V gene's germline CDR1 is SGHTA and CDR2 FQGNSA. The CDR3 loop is CASSQALAGGPITDTQYF. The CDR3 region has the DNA TGTGCCAGCAGCCAAGCACTAGCGGGGGGGCCTATTACAGATACGCAGTATTTT.

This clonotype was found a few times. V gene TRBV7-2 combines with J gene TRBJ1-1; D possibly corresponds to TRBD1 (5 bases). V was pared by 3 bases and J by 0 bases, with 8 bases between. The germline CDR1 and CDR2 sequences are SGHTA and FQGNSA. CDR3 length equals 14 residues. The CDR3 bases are TGTGCCAGCAGCTTGACAGAGCTGAACACTGAAGCTTTCTTT. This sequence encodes CASSLTELNTEAFF.

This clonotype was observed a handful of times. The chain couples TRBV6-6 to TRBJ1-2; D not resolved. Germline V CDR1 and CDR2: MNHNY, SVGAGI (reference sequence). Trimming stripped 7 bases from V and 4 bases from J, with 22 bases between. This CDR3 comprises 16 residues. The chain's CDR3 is CASKHSSRRSGYGYTF. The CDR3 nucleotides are TGTGCCAGCAAACACTCCTCTAGGAGGTCGGGCTATGGCTACACCTTC.

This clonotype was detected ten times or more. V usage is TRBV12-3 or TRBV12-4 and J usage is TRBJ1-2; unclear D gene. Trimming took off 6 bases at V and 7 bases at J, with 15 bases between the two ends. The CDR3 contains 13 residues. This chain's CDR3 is CASSLGYYSGYTF. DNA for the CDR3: TGTGCCAGCAGCCTCGGATACTATTCTGGCTACACCTTC.

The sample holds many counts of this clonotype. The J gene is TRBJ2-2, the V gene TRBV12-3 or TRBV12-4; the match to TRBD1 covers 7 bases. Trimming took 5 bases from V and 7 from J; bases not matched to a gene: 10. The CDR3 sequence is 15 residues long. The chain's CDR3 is CASSPQGTMGGELFF. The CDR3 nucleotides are TGTGCCAGCAGTCCACAGGGGACGATGGGCGGGGAGCTGTTTTTT.

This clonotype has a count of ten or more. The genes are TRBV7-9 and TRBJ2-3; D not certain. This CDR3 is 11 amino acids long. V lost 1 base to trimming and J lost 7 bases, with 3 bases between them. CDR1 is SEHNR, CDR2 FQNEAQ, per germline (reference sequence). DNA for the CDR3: TGTGCCAGCAGCTTAGACCATACGCAGTATTTT. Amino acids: CASSLDHTQYF.

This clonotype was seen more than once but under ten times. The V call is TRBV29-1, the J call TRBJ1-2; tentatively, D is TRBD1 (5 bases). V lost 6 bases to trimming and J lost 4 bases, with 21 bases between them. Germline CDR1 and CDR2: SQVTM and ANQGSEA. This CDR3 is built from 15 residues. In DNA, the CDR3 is TGCAGCGTCAACGAGGGCGGGGGTCATGCCTATGGCTACACCTTC. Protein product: CSVNEGGGHAYGYTF.

The CDR3 reads CSAREPTGDQPQHF. For the CDR3, the DNA is TGCAGTGCTAGAGAGCCTACAGGGGATCAGCCCCAGCATTTT. The chain has TRBV20-1 and TRBJ1-5, with 7 bases that match TRBD1. V was pared by 0 bases and J by 5 bases, with 4 bases of the junction left unmatched. Per germline, CDR1 DFQATT and CDR2 SNEGSKA (reference sequence). The CDR3 consists of 14 residues.

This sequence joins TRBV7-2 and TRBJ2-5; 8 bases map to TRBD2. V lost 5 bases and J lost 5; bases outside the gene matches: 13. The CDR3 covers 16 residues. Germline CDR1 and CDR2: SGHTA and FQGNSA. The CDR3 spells CASSPGGVGPLETQYF. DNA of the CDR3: TGTGCCAGCAGCCCCGGGGGGGTTGGACCCCTGGAGACCCAGTACTTC. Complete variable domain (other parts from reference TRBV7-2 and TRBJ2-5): GAGVSQSPSNKVTEKGKDVELRCDPISGHTALYWYRQSLGQGLEFLIYFQGNSAPDKSGLPSDRFSAERTGGSVSTLTIQRTQQEDSAVYLCASSPGGVGPLETQYFGPGTRLLVL.

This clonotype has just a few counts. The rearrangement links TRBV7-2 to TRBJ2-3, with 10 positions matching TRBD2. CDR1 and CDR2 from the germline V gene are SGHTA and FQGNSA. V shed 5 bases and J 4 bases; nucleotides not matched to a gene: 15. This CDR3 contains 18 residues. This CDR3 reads CASSANSGGIDLSDTQYF. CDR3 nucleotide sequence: TGTGCCAGCAGCGCGAATAGCGGGGGGATCGACTTATCAGATACGCAGTATTTT.